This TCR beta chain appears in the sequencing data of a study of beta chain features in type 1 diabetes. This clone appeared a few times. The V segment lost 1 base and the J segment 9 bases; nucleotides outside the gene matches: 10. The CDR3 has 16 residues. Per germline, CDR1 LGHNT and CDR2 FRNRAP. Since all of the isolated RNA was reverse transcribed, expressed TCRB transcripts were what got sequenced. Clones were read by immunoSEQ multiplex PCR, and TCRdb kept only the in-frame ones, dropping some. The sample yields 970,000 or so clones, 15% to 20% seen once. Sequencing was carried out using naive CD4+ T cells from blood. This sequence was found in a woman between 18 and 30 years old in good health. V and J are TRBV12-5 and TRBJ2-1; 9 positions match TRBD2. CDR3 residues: CASGLGTSEGWGEQFF. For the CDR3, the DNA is TGTGCTAGTGGTTTGGGGACTAGCGAGGGTTGGGGTGAGCAGTTCTTC.